The subject of this entry is one T cell receptor (beta chain). This clone occurred a few times. Its antigen is still unknown. Qualities for individual bases were not recorded, and no much larger clone is one base off. TCRbeta CDR3 regions were amplified from genomic DNA by means of the immunoSEQ Assay, a bias-controlled multiplex PCR. The study's processing was this. The number of nucleated cells in each sample was estimated by amplification of reference gene primers within the assay. To quantify the absolute abundance of each unique TCRbeta CDR3 rearrangement, sequence reads were collapsed and filtered. Productive Simpson clonality was computed per sample as the square root of Simpson's diversity index over productive rearrangements. In TCRdb, the immuneACCESS table is reduced to in-frame sequences with V and J assigned. These tables do not hold every clone; where another copy was compared, an unresolved V gene accounts for under half, and the others remain unexplained. The V and J calls and clone size are taken from that table; D and trimming were inferred from the DNA. This sample lists 300,000 to 450,000 clones; almost 90% were detected once. Approximately 0.93% of the sample rests with the top ten.

This entry is derived from a study of blood T cell repertoires in COVID-19 (dated by TCRdb to the early 2020s). About the investigation overall: Samples from collaborators originated in the United States, Italy and Spain and spanned both the acute and convalescent phases of COVID-19. The sample metadata nearly always contained a de-identified subject ID, COVID-19 status, age in years and sex. Where available, HLA class I and class II types were taken from metadata supplied by the sample provider and were not determined by assay-based typing. The dataset comprised deeply sampled blood TCRbeta repertoires from subjects exposed to, actively infected with, or recovered from COVID-19. The prospective study material was composed of cDNA or gDNA derived from T cells, B-cell-depleted T cells, or PBMCs. The repertoires were released in a freely available public database meant as a resource for research on the immune response to SARS-CoV-2. The samples were drawn from two sources: the first 160 participants of the ongoing ImmuneRACE study, and 1,200 or so subjects contributed by 6 global collaborators. Broader findings and caveats from the paper: The amount of clinical and demographic metadata varied by source and participant and was provided uncurated.

In the prospective study, participants were roughly 18 to 95 years old, resided in fewer than 25 geographic areas of the United States, and were enrolled through a virtual design. Cohort assignment in the prospective study relied on participant-reported clinical history from a screening survey and a study questionnaire. Exposed participants were defined as having been in contact with someone with a PCR-confirmed or clinician-diagnosed COVID-19 case within 2 weeks of study entry. Each participant in the prospective study had whole blood, serum and a nasopharyngeal or oropharyngeal swab collected by mobile phlebotomists. Participants in the prospective study had the option to provide additional blood draws and questionnaires over a roughly two-month period. Before DNA extraction, prospective study blood samples were shipped either frozen or at room temperature. The CDR3 goes from the cysteine to the phenylalanine over 17 residues. The CDR3 DNA has 51 bases and is translated from base 1. Clipping removes 3 bases from V and 0 bases from J, with 4 as the unmatched junction base count. The germline V gene provides CDR1 SGDLS and CDR2 YYNGEE.

The chain couples TRBV9 to TRBJ2-6; 9 bases in between match TRBD1. The sample was PBMCs or T cells enriched from blood (not recorded which). This TCR was sampled from a woman aged 25 to 45 who had been exposed to COVID-19. At the DNA level, the sequence is TGTGCCAGCAGCGCCGGGACAGGGTCCTCTGGGGCCAACGTCCTGACTTTC. This codes for CASSAGTGSSGANVLTF.